This T cell receptor (beta chain) was recovered during a study of blood T cell repertoires in COVID-19. The assay was immunoSEQ multiplex PCR, and TCRdb's table has in-frame clones only and misses some. The sample lists roughly 100,000 clones, roughly 80% occurring once. There are 12 residues in the CDR3. The germline V gene encodes CDR1 MNHEY and CDR2 SVGAGI. V trimming: 5 bases; J trimming: 11 bases; junction bases outside the gene matches: 8. The chain links TRBV6-5 to TRBJ1-1; 7 positions match TRBD1. The source of this sequence is a human donor in a cohort sampled during active COVID-19. Sequenced input: peripheral blood. The CDR3 sequence is CASSISGGKAFF. CDR3 coding DNA: TGTGCCAGCAGTATCTCAGGGGGAAAGGCTTTCTTT.